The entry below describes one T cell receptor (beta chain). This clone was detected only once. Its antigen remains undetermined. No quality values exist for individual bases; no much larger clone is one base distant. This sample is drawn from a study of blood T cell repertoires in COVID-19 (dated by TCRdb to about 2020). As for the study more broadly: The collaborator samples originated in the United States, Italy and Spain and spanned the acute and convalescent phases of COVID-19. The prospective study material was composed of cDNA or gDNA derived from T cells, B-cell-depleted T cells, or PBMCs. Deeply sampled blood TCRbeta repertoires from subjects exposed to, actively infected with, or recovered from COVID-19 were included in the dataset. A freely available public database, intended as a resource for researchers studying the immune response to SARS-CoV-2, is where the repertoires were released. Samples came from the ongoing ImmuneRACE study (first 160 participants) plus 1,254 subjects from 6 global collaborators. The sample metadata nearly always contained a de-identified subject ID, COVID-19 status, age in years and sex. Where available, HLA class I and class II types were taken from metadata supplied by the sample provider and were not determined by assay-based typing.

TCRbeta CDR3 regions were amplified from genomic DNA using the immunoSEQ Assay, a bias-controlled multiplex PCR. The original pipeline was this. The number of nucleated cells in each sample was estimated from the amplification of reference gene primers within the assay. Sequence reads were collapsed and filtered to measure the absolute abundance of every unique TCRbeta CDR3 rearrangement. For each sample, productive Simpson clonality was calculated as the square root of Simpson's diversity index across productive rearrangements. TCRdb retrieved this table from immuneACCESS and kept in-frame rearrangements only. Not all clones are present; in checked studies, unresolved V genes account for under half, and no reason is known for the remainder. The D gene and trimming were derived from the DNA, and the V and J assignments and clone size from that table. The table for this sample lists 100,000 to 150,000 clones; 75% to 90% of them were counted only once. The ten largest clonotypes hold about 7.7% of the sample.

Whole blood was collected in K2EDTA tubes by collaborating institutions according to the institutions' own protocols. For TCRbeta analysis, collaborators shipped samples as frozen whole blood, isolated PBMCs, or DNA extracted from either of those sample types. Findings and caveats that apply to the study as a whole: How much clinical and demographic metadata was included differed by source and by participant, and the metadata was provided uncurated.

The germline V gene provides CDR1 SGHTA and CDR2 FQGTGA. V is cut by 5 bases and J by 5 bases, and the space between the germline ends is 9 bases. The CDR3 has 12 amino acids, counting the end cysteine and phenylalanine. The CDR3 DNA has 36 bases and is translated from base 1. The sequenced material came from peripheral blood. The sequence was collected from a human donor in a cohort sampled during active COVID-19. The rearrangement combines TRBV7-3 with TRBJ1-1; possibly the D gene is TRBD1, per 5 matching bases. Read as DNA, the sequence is TGTGCCAGCAGCCCGGGGGGAACTGAAGCTTTCTTT. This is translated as CASSPGGTEAFF.